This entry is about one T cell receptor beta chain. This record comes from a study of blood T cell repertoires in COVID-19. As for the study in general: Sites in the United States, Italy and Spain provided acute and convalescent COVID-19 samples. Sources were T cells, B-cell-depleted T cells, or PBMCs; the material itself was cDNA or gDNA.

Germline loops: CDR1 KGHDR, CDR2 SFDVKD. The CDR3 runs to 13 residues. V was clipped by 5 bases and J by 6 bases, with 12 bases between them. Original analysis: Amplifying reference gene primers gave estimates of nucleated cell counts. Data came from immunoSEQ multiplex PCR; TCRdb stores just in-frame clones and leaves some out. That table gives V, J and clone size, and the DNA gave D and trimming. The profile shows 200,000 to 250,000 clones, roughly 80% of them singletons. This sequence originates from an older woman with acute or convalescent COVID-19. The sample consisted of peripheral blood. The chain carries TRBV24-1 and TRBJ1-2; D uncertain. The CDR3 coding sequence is TGTGCCACCAGTGCTCGAGGCCTGGATGGCTACACCTTC. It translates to CATSARGLDGYTF.